The 7 T cell receptor beta chains below come from one sample, sequenced in a study of neoadjuvant nivolumab and ipilimumab in lung cancer. Repertoires were generated with immunoSEQ multiplex PCR, while TCRdb's copy carries only in-frame clones and drops some. The data show around 20,000 clones, about 77% seen once. Sequences were derived from tumor tissue, sampled after neoadjuvant nivolumab, alone or with ipilimumab, at or shortly before surgery. The receptor set was obtained from an adult with non-small cell lung cancer.

J is TRBJ2-4 and V is TRBV18, with D tentatively TRBD2 (5 bases). The CDR3 extends over 14 amino acids. Germline CDR1 reads KGHSH; CDR2 reads LQKENI. V lost 4 bases to trimming and J lost 5 bases, with 12 bases between them. The CDR3 DNA sequence: TGTGCCAGCTCACTAAGTATCGGGGAAAACATTCAGTACTTC. Its protein is CASSLSIGENIQYF. The full variable domain, rest sourced from reference TRBV18 and TRBJ2-4, is NAGVMQNPRHLVRRRGQEARLRCSPMKGHSHVYWYRQLPEEGLKFMVYLQKENIIDESGMPKERFSAEFPKEGPSILRIQQVVRGDSAAYFCASSLSIGENIQYFGAGTRLSVL.

This clone was found a few times. J is TRBJ2-5 and V is TRBV9, with TRBD2 as a possible D gene (6 bases). CDR3 length: 14 residues. Trimming left V 0 bases short and J 4 bases short, with 10 bases between. Germline V gene data show CDR1 as SGDLS and CDR2 as YYNGEE. The CDR3 DNA is TGTGCCAGCAGCGTAGACGGAGGGCGAGAGACCCAGTACTTC. Residues: CASSVDGGRETQYF.

This clone was detected only a few times. The chain links TRBV28 to TRBJ2-1; possibly TRBD2 for D (5 bases). The CDR3 consists of 11 residues. Germline V gives CDR1 MDHEN, CDR2 SYDVKM. CDR3 protein: CVAADNNEQFF. DNA for the CDR3: TGTGTCGCAGCGGATAACAATGAGCAGTTCTTC.

The chain links TRBV6-1 to TRBJ2-7; no firm D call. The V gene's germline CDR1 is MNHNS and CDR2 SASEGT. The CDR3 consists of 11 residues. Trimming removed 3 bases from V and 5 bases from J, with 5 bases in between. The CDR3 DNA reads TGTGCCAGCAGTGATATGGACGAGCAGTACTTC. This translates into CASSDMDEQYF.

The chain couples TRBV27 to TRBJ1-1; D is undetermined. The germline V gene has CDR1 MNHEY and CDR2 SMNVEV (reference sequence). Trimming removed 2 bases from V and 4 bases from J, with 11 bases in between. The CDR3 loop spans 14 amino acids. DNA of the CDR3: TGTGCCAGCAGTTTACAGAGGCCGGGCACTGAAGCTTTCTTT. Residues: CASSLQRPGTEAFF.

This clone was counted a single time. The chain couples TRBV28 to TRBJ2-1; 13 nucleotides match TRBD2. This CDR3 region has 14 residues. Per the germline V gene, CDR1 is MDHEN and CDR2 is SYDVKM. V lost 6 bases, J lost 12 bases, and 8 bases stayed unmatched. CDR3 residues: CASRETSGRAGQFF. In nucleotides, the CDR3 is TGTGCCAGCAGGGAAACTAGCGGGAGGGCCGGGCAGTTCTTC.

The chain has TRBV5-1 and TRBJ2-5; tentatively, D is TRBD2 (5 bases). V lost 0 bases and J lost 4, with 10 bases in between. The germline V gene encodes CDR1 SGHRS and CDR2 YFSETQ. The CDR3 sequence is 14 residues long. The CDR3 reads CASSLASSLETQYF. The CDR3 DNA reads as TGCGCCAGCAGCTTGGCCTCTAGCTTAGAGACCCAGTACTTC.